One and the same sample provided the 23 T cell receptor beta chains below, sequenced in a study of Ad26.COV2.S vaccination and SARS-CoV-2 variants. Treatment: around 19 received Ad26.COV2.S at low or high dose, single or two shots; about 5 received placebo; per-sample allocation not given. Sampling happened 63 days after the first vaccine or placebo injection. Here immunoSEQ multiplex PCR was the method, and the copy in TCRdb shows in-frame clones only, minus some. The sample comprises about 350,000 clones, less than 90% of which are singletons, and around a tenth rests with the top ten. Here the sequenced sample was peripheral blood, taken in a trial of Ad26.COV2.S vaccine versus placebo. These receptors originate from a person aged 18-65 years who received the Ad26.COV2.S COVID-19 vaccine or a placebo.

This clone was seen ten or more times. The chain recombines TRBV3-1 (or the pseudogene TRBV3-2) with TRBJ1-4, with 10 bases aligning to TRBD1. Looked up from germline, CDR1 is LGHDT and CDR2 is YNNKEL (reference sequence). The CDR3 totals 15 residues. Losses at the gene ends were 1 base for V and 6 bases for J; bases not matched to a gene: 2. This CDR3 is CASSQGQGADEKLFF. In DNA form, the CDR3 reads TGTGCCAGCAGCCAAGGACAGGGGGCAGATGAAAAACTGTTTTTT.

Worth noting for this clone: This same CDR3 is encoded by further DNA sequences in the sample. The V and J genes are TRBV12-3 or TRBV12-4 and TRBJ2-2, with D uncertain. The CDR3 length is 12 residues. The V end was cut by 6 bases, the J end by 6 bases, with 8 bases between. The CDR3 protein is CASSLTAGELFF. The CDR3 DNA reads as TGTGCCAGCAGCCTTACCGCCGGGGAGCTGTTTTTT.

The V and J genes are TRBV2 and TRBJ2-7; 7 nucleotides agree with TRBD1. CDR3 length: 15 residues. Losses at the gene ends were 5 bases for V and 1 base for J; bases not matched to a gene: 8. Germline values: CDR1 SNHLY, CDR2 FYNNEI. CDR3: CASSRDRTLSYEQYF. The CDR3 DNA follows: TGTGCCAGCAGTAGGGACAGAACCCTATCCTACGAGCAGTACTTC.

The rearrangement joins TRBV27 to TRBJ2-3, with 9 positions matching TRBD2. The CDR3 has 16 residues. V lost 2 bases, J lost 5 bases, and 8 bases stayed unmatched. Germline V gene data show CDR1 as MNHEY and CDR2 as SMNVEV (reference sequence). CDR3 loop: CASSLTGLARVDTQYF. CDR3 DNA: TGTGCCAGCAGTTTAACGGGACTAGCTCGCGTAGATACGCAGTATTTT.

This chain joins TRBV7-8 and TRBJ1-3; perhaps TRBD1 as D (6 bases). This CDR3 spans 15 amino acids. The germline gives CDR1 SGHVS, CDR2 FQNEAQ. Trimming pared 5 bases from V and 0 bases from J, leaving 11 bases between. The chain's CDR3 is CASSRGQSSGNTIYF. The CDR3 DNA follows: TGTGCCAGCAGCCGAGGACAGAGCTCTGGAAACACCATATATTTT. Using reference TRBV7-8 and TRBJ1-3 for the parts outside the CDR3, the full variable domain is GAGVSQSPRYKVAKRGQDVALRCDPISGHVSLFWYQQALGQGPEFLTYFQNEAQLDKSGLPSDRFFAERPEGSVSTLKIQRTQQEDSAVYLCASSRGQSSGNTIYFGEGSWLTVV.

CDR3 coding DNA: TGTGCCAGCAGCCAAGAGGTGTTAGCGGGGTCCTCCTACAATGAGCAGTTCTTC. Translation: CASSQEVLAGSSYNEQFF. The chain is built from TRBV3-1 (or the pseudogene TRBV3-2) and TRBJ2-1, with 8 bases matching TRBD2. The CDR3 has 18 amino acids. J gave up 0 bases and V 0 bases, and 7 bases lay outside the gene matches. Per the germline V gene, CDR1 is LGHDT and CDR2 is YNNKEL (reference sequence).

The chain links TRBV4-2 to TRBJ2-1, with unresolved D. Trimming stripped 1 base from V and 7 bases from J, with 11 bases between. The CDR3 is made up of 14 amino acids. Germline V lookup: CDR1 LGHNA, CDR2 YNFKEQ. This CDR3 reads CASSQGPDRNEQFF. CDR3 DNA sequence: TGTGCCAGCAGCCAAGGTCCCGATAGGAATGAGCAGTTCTTC.

The chain combines TRBV14 with TRBJ1-1; D remains unclear. CDR1 is SGHDN, CDR2 FVKESK, per germline. V was clipped by 4 bases and J by 2 bases, with 8 bases between them. CDR3 size: 13 residues. In nucleotides, the CDR3 is TGTGCCAGCAGCCGGTCGGGCAACACTGAAGCTTTCTTT. Protein sequence: CASSRSGNTEAFF.

The V call is TRBV5-1, the J call TRBJ1-4; D gene uncertain. Trimming pared 5 bases from V and 0 bases from J, leaving 8 bases between. CDR3 length equals 14 residues. Per the germline V gene, CDR1 is SGHRS and CDR2 is YFSETQ. The CDR3 is CASRTQATNEKLFF. The CDR3 DNA follows: TGCGCCAGCAGGACCCAAGCAACTAATGAAAAACTGTTTTTT.

The chain has TRBV28 and TRBJ2-7; 7 positions agree with TRBD1. In germline, CDR1 is MDHEN, CDR2 SYDVKM. This CDR3 has 15 residues. The V gene end was trimmed by 4 bases and the J gene end by 5 bases; junction bases not matched to a gene: 11. The CDR3 sequence: CASSSEGAAWHEQYF. The CDR3 DNA reads TGTGCCAGCAGTTCCGAGGGGGCCGCCTGGCACGAGCAGTACTTC.

CDR3 nucleotides: TGTGCCAGCGGATTGACTAGCGGGGGGCCCCGGTTCTTC. This sequence encodes CASGLTSGGPRFF. The genes are TRBV27 and TRBJ2-1; 13 positions match TRBD2. This CDR3 is 13 amino acids long. The V and J ends lost 8 bases and 15 bases, in that order; junction bases with no gene match: 10. Germline loops: CDR1 MNHEY, CDR2 SMNVEV (reference sequence).

The rearrangement uses TRBV18 and TRBJ2-3; TRBD2 aligns across 11 bases. Unmatched junction bases numbered 7, after V lost 5 bases and J lost 3 bases. CDR1 and CDR2 (germline): KGHSH, LQKENI. CDR3 length: 16 residues. Written as DNA, the CDR3 is TGTGCCAGCTCAATCACTAGCGGGAGTTCGACAGATACGCAGTATTTT. Amino acids: CASSITSGSSTDTQYF.

The chain is built from TRBV20-1 and TRBJ1-5; 7 bases are a match to TRBD1. Losses at the gene ends were 3 bases for V and 9 bases for J; bases not matched to a gene: 5. The CDR3 is 12 amino acids. The V gene's germline CDR1 is DFQATT and CDR2 SNEGSKA (reference sequence). This CDR3 is CSASGTVGPQHF. For the CDR3, the DNA is TGCAGTGCTAGTGGGACAGTGGGGCCCCAGCATTTT.

CDR3: CASSLGLGAYEQYF. DNA for the CDR3: TGTGCCAGCAGTTTGGGTCTGGGGGCCTACGAGCAGTACTTC. This chain uses TRBV27 with TRBJ2-7; D may correspond to TRBD1 or TRBD2 (5 bases each). Germline CDR1 and CDR2: MNHEY and SMNVEV (reference sequence). The CDR3 has 14 amino acids. V was pared by 3 bases and J by 2 bases, with 11 bases between.

V usage is TRBV6-1 and J usage is TRBJ2-3, with D uncertain. Germline V CDR1 and CDR2: MNHNS, SASEGT. The V gene lost 2 bases and the J gene lost 8 bases, with 8 bases spanning the gap. CDR3 size: 12 residues. CDR3 residues: CASSEKGGTQYF. CDR3 sequence (DNA): TGTGCCAGCAGTGAAAAGGGCGGTACGCAGTATTTT.

V and J are TRBV11-2 and TRBJ2-1; TRBD2 matches 8 bases. Germline CDR1 SGHAT, CDR2 FQNNGV. The V and J ends lost 3 bases and 4 bases, in that order; junction bases with no gene match: 5. The CDR3 contains 15 residues. CDR3 DNA: TGTGCCAGCAGCTTGCTCGGGAGGGTGTACAATGAGCAGTTCTTC. This sequence encodes CASSLLGRVYNEQFF.

The chain recombines TRBV15 with TRBJ1-1; 8 bases map to TRBD1. J gave up 8 bases and V 0 bases, and 8 bases lay outside the gene matches. Germline V gene data show CDR1 as LNHNV and CDR2 as YYDKDF (reference sequence). The CDR3 contains 15 residues. In DNA form, the CDR3 reads TGTGCCACCAGCAGAGAAAGGACAGGGCGAGGGGAAGCTTTCTTT. Its translation: CATSRERTGRGEAFF. Based on the CDR3 plus reference TRBV15 and TRBJ1-1, the full variable domain is DAMVIQNPRYQVTQFGKPVTLSCSQTLNHNVMYWYQQKSSQAPKLLFHYYDKDFNNEADTPDNFQSRRPNTSFCFLDIRSPGLGDTAMYLCATSRERTGRGEAFFGQGTRLTVV.

J is TRBJ2-5 and V is TRBV27; D is ambiguous. Trimming shortened V by 5 bases and J by 5 bases, and 15 bases separated the two germline ends. The CDR3 contains 14 residues. Germline V CDR1 and CDR2: MNHEY, SMNVEV (reference sequence). This CDR3 is CASSILLGSETQYF. Written as DNA, the CDR3 is TGTGCCAGCAGTATCCTGTTAGGTTCGGAGACCCAGTACTTC.

V and J are TRBV28 and TRBJ2-7, with 9 nucleotides matching TRBD2. Germline-derived CDR1 and CDR2 are MDHEN and SYDVKM. With 5 bases clipped from V and 2 bases from J, the junction kept 13 bases outside the gene matches. The CDR3 is made up of 17 amino acids. The CDR3 nucleotides are TGTGCCAGCAGTAAAAGGGGGTGGCTAGCGGGGACCTACGAGCAGTACTTC. It yields the protein CASSKRGWLAGTYEQYF.

The chain combines TRBV11-2 with TRBJ2-1; possible D gene TRBD2, 5 bases. Germline V gene data show CDR1 as SGHAT and CDR2 as FQNNGV. This CDR3 is built from 14 residues. Trimming took off 8 bases at V and 3 bases at J, with 14 bases between the two ends. CDR3 DNA: TGTGCCAGCCGACGAGGGTCCGACTACAATGAGCAGTTCTTC. This sequence encodes CASRRGSDYNEQFF.

V gene TRBV10-1 combines with J gene TRBJ2-3, with D unresolved. The length of the CDR3 is 14 residues. The germline V and J ends were trimmed by 0 bases and 8 bases, with 12 bases remaining between them. Germline CDR1 reads WNHNN; CDR2 reads SYGVQD (reference sequence). The CDR3 nucleotides read TGCGCCAGCAGTGAGTCGACGGCCCTTGGTACGCAGTATTTT. It specifies CASSESTALGTQYF.

The chain recombines TRBV5-1 with TRBJ2-3, with a weak D call TRBD1 (5 bases). V lost 0 bases, J lost 1 base, and 18 bases lay in between. The CDR3 has 18 amino acids. The germline gives CDR1 SGHRS, CDR2 YFSETQ. In DNA form, the CDR3 reads TGCGCCAGCAGCTTGGCCGTGAAGGGGCACTGGGGCACAGATACGCAGTATTTT. Translated, it gives CASSLAVKGHWGTDTQYF.

This chain connects TRBV15 to TRBJ2-5; D call uncertain. The CDR3 extends over 13 amino acids. Trimming left V 1 base short and J 4 bases short, with 7 bases between. Germline values: CDR1 LNHNV, CDR2 YYDKDF (reference sequence). The DNA of the CDR3 is TGTGCCACCAGCAGAGCTCCAGGAGAGACCCAGTACTTC. It codes for CATSRAPGETQYF. The full variable domain, with the rest looked up from reference TRBV15 and TRBJ2-5, is DAMVIQNPRYQVTQFGKPVTLSCSQTLNHNVMYWYQQKSSQAPKLLFHYYDKDFNNEADTPDNFQSRRPNTSFCFLDIRSPGLGDTAMYLCATSRAPGETQYFGPGTRLLVL.